This entry is about one TCR beta chain. The antigen is unknown. The data are from a study of cytomegalovirus exposure and HLA in healthy donors. Study-level findings and limits: In a later analysis, common viral pathogens appeared linked to several of the most significant clusters.

The primer mix had 60 Vbeta and 13 Jbeta primers. TCRdb's table, derived via immunoSEQ multiplex PCR, lists solely in-frame clones and lacks some. The table records roughly 45,000 clones, under 70% of them present only once. Looked up from germline, CDR1 is MDHEN and CDR2 is SYDVKM. The V end was cut by 5 bases, the J end by 0 bases, with 8 bases between. This CDR3 region has 13 residues. J is TRBJ2-7 and V is TRBV28, with D unresolved. Sequencing was carried out using PBMCs. The source is a man aged 60-69 years in good health and CMV-seropositive. Here the CDR3 DNA reads TGTGCCAGCAGTACTGAAAGCTCCTACGAGCAGTACTTC. It specifies CASSTESSYEQYF.